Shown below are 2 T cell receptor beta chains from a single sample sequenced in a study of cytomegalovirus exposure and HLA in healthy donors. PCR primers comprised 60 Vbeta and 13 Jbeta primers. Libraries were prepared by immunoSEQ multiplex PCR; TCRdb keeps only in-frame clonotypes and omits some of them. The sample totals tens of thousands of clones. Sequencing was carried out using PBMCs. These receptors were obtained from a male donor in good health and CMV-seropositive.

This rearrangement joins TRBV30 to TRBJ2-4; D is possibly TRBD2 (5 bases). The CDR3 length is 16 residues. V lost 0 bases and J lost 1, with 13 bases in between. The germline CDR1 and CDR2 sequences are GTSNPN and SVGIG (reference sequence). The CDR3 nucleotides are TGTGCCTGGAGTGTGGGTCTTTCGGGGGCCAAAAACATTCAGTACTTC. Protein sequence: CAWSVGLSGAKNIQYF.

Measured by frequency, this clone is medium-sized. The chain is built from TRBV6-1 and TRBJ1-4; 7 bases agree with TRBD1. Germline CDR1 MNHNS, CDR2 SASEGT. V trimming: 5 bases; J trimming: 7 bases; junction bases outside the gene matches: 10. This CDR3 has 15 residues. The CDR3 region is CASSSIGEGAEKLFF. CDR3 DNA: TGTGCCAGCAGTTCCATTGGCGAGGGGGCTGAAAAACTGTTTTTT.